The entry below describes one T cell receptor (beta chain). The clone's antigen remains unknown. It has no much larger one-base neighbor in the sample; base qualities were not kept. Donors were a few dozen systemically healthy Caucasian individuals from Russia aged roughly 6 to 95 years. Roughly 9.5 milliliters of peripheral blood were drawn from each donor into EDTA-treated Vacutainer tubes. Ficoll-Paque density-gradient centrifugation was used to isolate PBMCs, with at least 6.5 million per sample. Total RNA was extracted from PBMCs with Trizol reagent, with at least 6 micrograms obtained per sample. The percentages of naive CD45RAhigh/CD27high T cells were determined by flow cytometry on a PBMC aliquot from every donor. This entry belongs to a study of blood T cells in healthy people across ages (dated by TCRdb to about 2015). With regard to the full study: In model experiments, template switching captured roughly one uniquely barcoded TCR beta cDNA molecule for every two T cells. The study measured age-related changes in TCR beta repertoire diversity using deep sequencing normalized with unique cDNA molecular identifiers. Using the same blood draw, the study looked at two additional independent replicas of 1 million unique cDNA reads for two donors, one aged 18 to 30 and the other aged 80 or older. The donors were divided into four age groups: young (average about 15 years), middle-aged (roughly 42), aged (about 60) and long-lived (around 87). Results and caveats for the whole study, not just this receptor: As age increased, observed TCR beta diversity per million T cells dropped in a roughly linear way, and a significant reduction was already evident by age 40. Bulk unsorted PBMC profiling prevented conclusive comparison of naive and antigen-experienced compartments. Donor CMV infection status was unknown, potentially confounding age-related changes in expanded clonotypes. Compared with the aged group, the long-lived group had more naive CD4+ T cells, fewer expanded clones and increased TCR diversity, suggesting age selection. Total diversity estimates from one million sequenced T cells were considered lower bounds and underestimates. A strong correlation was found between observed TCR beta diversity and the percentage of naive T cells measured by flow cytometry.

CDR1 and CDR2, per the germline V gene, are SNHLY and FYNNEI. The CDR3 holds 13 amino acids from the cysteine to the phenylalanine. The sequence is cut down to CDR3 DNA, 39 bases in frame from base 1. V is clipped by 2 bases and J by 3 bases, and the sequence between their germline boundaries is 5 bases long. Library generation was performed with 5' RACE. The sequencer listed for this sample is Illumina HiSeq 2500. A second PCR of about 7 to 12 cycles was performed with a sample-barcoded 5' primer and a J-beta primer mix. Each TCR beta cDNA molecule received a unique molecular identifier from a template-switch 5' adaptor carrying 12 random nucleotides. At least 3 million CDR3-containing paired-end reads were obtained from each sample. First-strand cDNA was synthesized from all RNA with the Mint cDNA synthesis kit, primed by a TRBC-specific oligonucleotide. All cDNA was treated with uracil-DNA glycosylase and then went through a first 18-cycle PCR with the universal primers M1SS and BC2_uni_R. Under the source paper's analysis protocol: For normalization, 1 million high-quality reads were randomly selected from each sample, with every read carrying a distinct molecular identifier. Reads with shared molecular identifiers were discarded instead of being binned into consensus sequences. MiTCR, with a Q25 quality threshold and the strictest error-elimination algorithm, was used for CDR3 identification, clonotype clustering and error correction. A nonparametric unseen species model with Euler transformation was used to estimate lower-bound total TCR beta diversity. TCRdb redid the processing of the public reads, applying fastp at Q25 and MiXCR, and retained in-frame beta chains. A single entry per CDR3 protein holds the most common genes and DNA from its merged rows. The V and J calls reflect TCRdb's pipeline rather than the authors' work. The sample records about 1 million distinct CDR3 sequences, approximately 25% of which are singletons. The ten largest clones represent approximately 0.71% of the sample.

These sequences were also reported in another study, on T cells of mothers and their children. That second publication adds: Donors were nine systemically healthy Caucasian individuals: three mothers and their six children. cDNA synthesis consumed the entire amount of extracted RNA, loaded at 1.5 ug RNA in each 15 ul reaction. In the second PCR, the M1S primer introduced both the sample barcodes and 2-4 random nucleotides. Over 10 million TCR beta CDR3 reads came from each mother, compared with around 3 million reads from each child. In both related and unrelated pairs, thymic selection shapes the output of TCR recombination in a similar way, with inherited differences having only a minor effect. Normalized repertoire overlap was always found to be slightly, but never significantly, higher in related mother-child pairs than in unrelated mother-child pairs. No persistent microchimeric T cell clones were found, with a detection sensitivity of approximately 100 clones per million clonotypes. In the study, deep NGS was used to compare the TCR beta repertoires of mothers and children, and features distinguishing related mother-child pairs from unrelated individuals were sought. Mothers averaged about 40 +/- 4 years of age and children averaged roughly 11 +/- 4 years. After adapters were ligated using NEBNext reagents, the libraries underwent 100+100 nt paired-end sequencing on an Illumina HiSeq 2000. Mother and child libraries were prepared a month apart and sequenced in separate runs to prevent cross-contamination. For each donor, somewhere between about 500,000 and 2,000,000 distinct TCR beta clonotypes were identified. Naive TCR beta clonotypes were estimated from low-frequency clonotypes matched to each donor's FACS-determined naive share, without sorting.

The V gene is TRBV2 and the J gene is TRBJ2-1, with an unclear D gene assignment. This sequence was found in a girl under 10 years old in good health. Sequenced: blood. The CDR3 corresponds to CASSETDYNEQFF. The sequenced DNA: TGTGCCAGCAGTGAAACGGACTACAATGAGCAGTTCTTC. With the portions outside the CDR3 filled from the reference TRBV2 and TRBJ2-1 genes, the complete variable region becomes EPEVTQTPSHQVTQMGQEVILRCVPISNHLYFYWYRQILGQKVEFLVSFYNNEISEKSEIFDDQFSVERPDGSNFTLKIRSTKLEDSAMYFCASSETDYNEQFFGPGTRLTVL.